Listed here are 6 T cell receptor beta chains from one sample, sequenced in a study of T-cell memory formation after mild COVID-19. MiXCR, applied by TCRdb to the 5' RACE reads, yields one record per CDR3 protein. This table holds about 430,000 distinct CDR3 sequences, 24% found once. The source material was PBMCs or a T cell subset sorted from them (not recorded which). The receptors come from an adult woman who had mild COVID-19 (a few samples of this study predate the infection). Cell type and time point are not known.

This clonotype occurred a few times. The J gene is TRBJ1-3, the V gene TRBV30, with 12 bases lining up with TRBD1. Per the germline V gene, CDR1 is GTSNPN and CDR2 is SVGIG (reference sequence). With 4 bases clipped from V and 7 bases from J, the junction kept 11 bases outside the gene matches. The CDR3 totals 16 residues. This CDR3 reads CAWNLSGTGGANTIYF. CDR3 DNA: TGTGCCTGGAACTTATCCGGGACAGGGGGCGCGAACACCATATATTTT.

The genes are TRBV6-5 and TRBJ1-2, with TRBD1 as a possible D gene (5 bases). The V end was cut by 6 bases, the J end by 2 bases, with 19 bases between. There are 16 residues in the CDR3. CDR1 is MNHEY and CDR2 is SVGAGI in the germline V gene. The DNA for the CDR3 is TGTGCCAGCAGGGGGGGGAGGTATTACCGAAACTATGGCTACACCTTC. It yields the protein CASRGGRYYRNYGYTF.

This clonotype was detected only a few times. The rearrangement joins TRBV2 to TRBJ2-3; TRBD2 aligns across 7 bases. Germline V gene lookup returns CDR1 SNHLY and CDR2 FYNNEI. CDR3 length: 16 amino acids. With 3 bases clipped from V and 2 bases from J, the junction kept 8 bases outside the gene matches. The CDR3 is CASSDTAGVPTDTQYF. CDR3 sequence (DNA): TGTGCCAGCAGTGATACGGCGGGGGTACCCACAGATACGCAGTATTTT.

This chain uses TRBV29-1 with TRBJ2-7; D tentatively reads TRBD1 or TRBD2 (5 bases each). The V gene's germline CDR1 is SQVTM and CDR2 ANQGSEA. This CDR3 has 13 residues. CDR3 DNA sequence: TGCAGACCTCCGGGACCCAGCTCCTACGAGCAGTACTTC. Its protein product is CRPPGPSSYEQYF.

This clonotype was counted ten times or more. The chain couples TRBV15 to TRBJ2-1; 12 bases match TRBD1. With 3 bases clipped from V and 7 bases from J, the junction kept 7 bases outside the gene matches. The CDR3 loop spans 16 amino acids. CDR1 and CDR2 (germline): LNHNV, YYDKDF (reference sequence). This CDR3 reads CATSSVGTGGLNEQFF. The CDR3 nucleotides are TGTGCCACCAGCAGTGTCGGGACAGGGGGCCTAAATGAGCAGTTCTTC.

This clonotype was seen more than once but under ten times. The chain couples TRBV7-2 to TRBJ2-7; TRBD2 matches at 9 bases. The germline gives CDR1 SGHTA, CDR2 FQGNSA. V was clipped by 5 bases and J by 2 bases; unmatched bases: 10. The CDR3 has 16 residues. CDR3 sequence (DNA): TGTGCCAGCAGCCGTGCTCCTAGCGGGGTAACCTACGAGCAGTACTTC. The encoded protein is CASSRAPSGVTYEQYF.